The 5 T cell receptor beta chains below all came from one sample that was sequenced in a study of OX40 agonist ivuxolimab in advanced cancers. Libraries were built with the immunoSEQ multiplex PCR assay. The table was pulled from immuneACCESS by TCRdb, which kept in-frame rearrangements only. Such tables lose some clones; where checked, under half of the loss comes from unresolved V genes, and the rest has no known cause. The sample includes more than 85,000 clones, with 90% observed a single time. 1.5% to 2% of the sample is held by the ten biggest clonotypes. Material: CD4+ or CD8+ T cells sorted from blood, obtained in a trial of the OX40 agonist ivuxolimab. The receptors here all came from an adult with an advanced solid tumor such as melanoma, head and neck, liver or kidney cancer.

The chain uses TRBV6-5 and TRBJ2-4; tentatively, D is TRBD1 (5 bases). Trimming left V 10 bases short and J 4 bases short, with 14 bases between. The CDR3 has 13 residues. Germline CDR1 MNHEY, CDR2 SVGAGI. The CDR3 region has the DNA TGTGCCAATAACAGGACGGTGAAAAACATTCAGTACTTC. Protein: CANNRTVKNIQYF.

V gene TRBV7-2 combines with J gene TRBJ2-7; TRBD2 agrees at 10 bases. Per the germline V gene, CDR1 is SGHTA and CDR2 is FQGNSA. The CDR3 loop spans 13 amino acids. The J segment lost 7 bases and the V segment lost 8 bases, leaving 8 bases of the junction unmatched. DNA for the CDR3: TGTGCCAGCCGTCTAGCGGGAGTGCGGGAGCAGTACTTC. Protein sequence: CASRLAGVREQYF.

J is TRBJ1-4 and V is TRBV19; a possible D gene is TRBD1 (5 bases). This CDR3 spans 14 amino acids. The V and J ends lost 10 bases and 8 bases respectively, with 20 bases between them. Germline V gene data show CDR1 as LNHDA and CDR2 as SQIVND (reference sequence). The CDR3 nucleotides are TGTGCCACCGGACGGCAGGGCGAGGTCGAAAAACTGTTTTTT. Translated, it gives CATGRQGEVEKLFF.

The chain employs TRBV7-3 and TRBJ1-2; TRBD1 matches 7 bases. The CDR3 spans 14 residues. From germline, CDR1 is SGHTA and CDR2 FQGTGA. The V segment lost 2 bases and the J segment 7 bases; nucleotides outside the gene matches: 7. CDR3: CASSLVRGPGGYTF. The DNA for the CDR3 is TGTGCCAGCAGCTTAGTGAGGGGGCCTGGTGGCTACACCTTC.

The chain combines TRBV4-3 with TRBJ1-2, with a tentative D call TRBD1 (6 bases). The germline V gene has CDR1 LGHNA and CDR2 YSLEER. The CDR3 has 14 residues. V was trimmed by 0 bases and J by 4 bases, leaving 9 bases between them. As DNA, the CDR3 is TGCGCCAGCAGCCAAGAAGGAGGGGGCTATGGCTACACCTTC. As protein: CASSQEGGGYGYTF.